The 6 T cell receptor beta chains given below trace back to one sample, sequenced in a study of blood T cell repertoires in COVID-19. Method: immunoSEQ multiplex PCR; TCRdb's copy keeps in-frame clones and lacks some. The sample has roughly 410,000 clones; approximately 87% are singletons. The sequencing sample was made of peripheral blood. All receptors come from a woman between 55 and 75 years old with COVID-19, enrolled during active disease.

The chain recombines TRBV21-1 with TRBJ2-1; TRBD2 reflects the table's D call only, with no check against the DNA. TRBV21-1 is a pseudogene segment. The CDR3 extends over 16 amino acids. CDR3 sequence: CASSKEESCGLNEQFF. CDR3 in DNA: TGTGCCAGCAGCAAAGAAGAATCGTGTGGACTGAATGAGCAGTTCTTC.

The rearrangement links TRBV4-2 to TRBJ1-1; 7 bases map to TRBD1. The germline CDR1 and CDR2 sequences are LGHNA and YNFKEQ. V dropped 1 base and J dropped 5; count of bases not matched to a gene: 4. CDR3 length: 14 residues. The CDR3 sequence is CASSQAGGRTEAFF. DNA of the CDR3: TGTGCCAGCAGCCAAGCAGGGGGAAGAACTGAAGCTTTCTTT.

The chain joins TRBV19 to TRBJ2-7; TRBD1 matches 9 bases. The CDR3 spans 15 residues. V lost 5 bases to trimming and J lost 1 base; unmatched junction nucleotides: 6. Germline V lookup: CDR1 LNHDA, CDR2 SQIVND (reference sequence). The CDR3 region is CASSAGQGRSYEQYF. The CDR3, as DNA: TGTGCCAGTAGTGCGGGACAGGGCCGTTCCTACGAGCAGTACTTC.

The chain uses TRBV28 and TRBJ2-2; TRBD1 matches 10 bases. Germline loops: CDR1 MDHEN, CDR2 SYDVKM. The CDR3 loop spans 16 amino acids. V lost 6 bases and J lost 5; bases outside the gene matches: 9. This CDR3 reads CASSPSGQGKTGELFF. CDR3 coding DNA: TGTGCCAGCAGCCCCTCGGGACAGGGGAAAACCGGGGAGCTGTTTTTT.

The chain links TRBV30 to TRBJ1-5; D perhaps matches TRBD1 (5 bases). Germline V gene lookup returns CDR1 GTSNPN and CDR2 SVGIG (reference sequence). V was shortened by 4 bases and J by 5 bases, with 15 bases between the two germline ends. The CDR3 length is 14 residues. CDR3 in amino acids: CAWKPGWGDQPQHF. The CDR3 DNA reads TGTGCCTGGAAACCAGGCTGGGGCGATCAGCCCCAGCATTTT.

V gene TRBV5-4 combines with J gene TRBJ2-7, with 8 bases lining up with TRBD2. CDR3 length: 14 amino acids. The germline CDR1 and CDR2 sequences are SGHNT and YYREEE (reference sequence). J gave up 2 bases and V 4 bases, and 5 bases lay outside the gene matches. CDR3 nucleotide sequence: TGTGCCAGCAGCGCGGGGGGCGCCACCTACGAGCAGTACTTC. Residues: CASSAGGATYEQYF.